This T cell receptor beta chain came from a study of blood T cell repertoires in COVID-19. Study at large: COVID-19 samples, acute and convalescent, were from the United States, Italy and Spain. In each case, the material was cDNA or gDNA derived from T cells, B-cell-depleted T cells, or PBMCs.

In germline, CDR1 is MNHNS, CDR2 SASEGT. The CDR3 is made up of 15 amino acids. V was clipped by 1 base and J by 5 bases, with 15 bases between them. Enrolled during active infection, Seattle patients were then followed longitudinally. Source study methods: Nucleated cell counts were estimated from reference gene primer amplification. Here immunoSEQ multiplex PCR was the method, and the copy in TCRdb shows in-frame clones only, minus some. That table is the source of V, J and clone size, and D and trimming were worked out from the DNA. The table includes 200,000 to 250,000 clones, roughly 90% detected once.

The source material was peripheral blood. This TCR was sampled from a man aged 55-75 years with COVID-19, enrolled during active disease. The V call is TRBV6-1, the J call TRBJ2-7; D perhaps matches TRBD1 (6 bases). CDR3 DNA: TGTGCCAGCAGTGAAGTTTTGCAGGGGCCCCACGAGCAGTACTTC. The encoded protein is CASSEVLQGPHEQYF.